This T cell receptor (beta chain) was captured by sequencing in a study of response to subunit inactivated influenza vaccine. Germline V gene lookup returns CDR1 LNHNV and CDR2 YYDKDF (reference sequence). The CDR3 totals 15 residues. V dropped 4 bases and J dropped 0; count of bases not matched to a gene: 1. TCRdb redid the calling of the RT-PCR reads with MiXCR, one entry per CDR3 protein. The repertoire holds fewer than 200,000 distinct CDR3 sequences, 9.2% seen once, with 11% in the top ten. V usage is TRBV15 and J usage is TRBJ1-4, with TRBD1 matching 8 bases. The origin of this receptor is a man aged 45 to 65 who received an inactivated influenza vaccine. The sequenced sample was non-naive T cells sorted from PBMCs, obtained on the day of vaccination. The CDR3: CATSTGGSTNEKLFF. CDR3 nucleotides: TGTGCCACCAGCACAGGGGGCTCAACTAATGAAAAACTGTTTTTT.